This T cell receptor (beta chain) was captured in a study of T cells in women clearing cervical HPV infection. Study as a whole: Controls' single incident HPV16 infection cleared within 12 months without precancer.

All donors had a single incident cervical HPV16 infection, not prevalent. General study points: TRBV6-7 abundance was lower in cases than controls (about 0.099% versus 0.16%). T-cell numbers per sample were unknown and may explain richness differences.

The method was immunoSEQ multiplex PCR; TCRdb's version includes in-frame clones alone and lacks a portion of them. The sample has over 45,000 clones. Germline V lookup: CDR1 MDHEN, CDR2 SYDVKM. Trimming removed 10 bases from V and 5 bases from J; junction bases left unmatched: 3. The CDR3 loop spans 11 amino acids. A word on this clone: Its cognate antigen is unknown. The read halts 3 residues ahead of the CDR3 end, with the missing end drawn from the germline J gene.

Sequenced material: blood buffy coat. The chain couples TRBV28 to TRBJ2-5; TRBD1 matches 8 bases. The clonotype originates from a woman between 18 and 70 years old with a cervical HPV16 infection that either progressed to CIN3+ or cleared (not recorded which). CDR3 DNA (partial): TGTGCCATCTGGACAGGGGAGACC. Its translation is CAIWTGET. The entire CDR3 sequence reads CAIWTGETQYF.